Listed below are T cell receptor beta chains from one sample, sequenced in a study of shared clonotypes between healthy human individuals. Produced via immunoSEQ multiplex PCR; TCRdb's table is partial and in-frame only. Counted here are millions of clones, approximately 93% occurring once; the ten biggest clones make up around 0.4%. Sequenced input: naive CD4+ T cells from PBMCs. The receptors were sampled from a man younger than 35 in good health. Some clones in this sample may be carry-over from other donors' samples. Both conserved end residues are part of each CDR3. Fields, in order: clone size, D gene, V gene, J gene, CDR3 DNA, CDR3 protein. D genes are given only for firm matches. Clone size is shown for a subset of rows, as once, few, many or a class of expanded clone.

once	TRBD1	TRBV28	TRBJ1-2	TGTGCCAGCAGGGGGGACAGGGGTGGCTACACCTTC	CASRGDRGGYTF
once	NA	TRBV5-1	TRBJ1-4	TGCGCCAGCAAAGACGGACGTGCAACTAATGAAAAACTGTTTTTT	CASKDGRATNEKLFF
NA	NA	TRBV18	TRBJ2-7	TGTGCCAGCTCACCAGTACTGAATACCGAGCAGTACTTC	CASSPVLNTEQYF
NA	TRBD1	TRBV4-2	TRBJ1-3	TGTGCCAGCAGCCAAGAAGGGGGCAGTGTCTTCTCTGGAAACACCATATATTTT	CASSQEGGSVFSGNTIYF
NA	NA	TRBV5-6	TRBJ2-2	TGTGCCAGCAGCGCCGAGAGGGTGGCTAACGGGGAGCTGTTTTTT	CASSAERVANGELFF
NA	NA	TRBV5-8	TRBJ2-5	TGTGCCAGCAGCTTGCTGAGGCAGCGCGACTTAGAGACCCAGTACTTC	CASSLLRQRDLETQYF
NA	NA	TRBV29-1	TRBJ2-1	TGCAGCGTCCAAACAGGGAACCCTTACAATGAGCAGTTCTTC	CSVQTGNPYNEQFF
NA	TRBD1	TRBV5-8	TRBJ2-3	TGTGCCAGCAGCAAAAGACAGGGAACAGATACGCAGTATTTT	CASSKRQGTDTQYF
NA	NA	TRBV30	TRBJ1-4	TGTGCCTGGGCCCCTGGGGGGAGCCCCCAAAAACTGTTTTTT	CAWAPGGSPQKLFF
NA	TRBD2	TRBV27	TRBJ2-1	TGTGCCAGCAGCCTAGCGGGAGCGTATTTACCCAGCTCCTACAATGAGCAGTTCTTC	CASSLAGAYLPSSYNEQFF
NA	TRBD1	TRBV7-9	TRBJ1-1	TGTGCCAGCAGCTTGATGGACCGGGACAGAGACACTGAAGCTTTCTTT	CASSLMDRDRDTEAFF
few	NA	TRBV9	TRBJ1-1	TGTGCCAGCAGCGGTAGGGGTCCGAACACTGAAGCTTTCTTT	CASSGRGPNTEAFF
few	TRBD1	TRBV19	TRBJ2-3	TGTGCCAGTCAGAGGACAGGGCAGATCGCAGATACGCAGTATTTT	CASQRTGQIADTQYF
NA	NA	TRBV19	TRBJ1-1	TGTGCCAGTAAGGGCAGACCGAACACTGAAGCTTTCTTT	CASKGRPNTEAFF
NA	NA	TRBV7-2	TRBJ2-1	TGTGCCAGCAGCTTAAGCCACAATGAGCAGTTCTTC	CASSLSHNEQFF
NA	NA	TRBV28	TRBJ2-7	TGTGCCAGCAGGACCTCTTCGTGGGGATCCTACGAGCAGTACTTC	CASRTSSWGSYEQYF
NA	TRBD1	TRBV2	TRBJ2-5	TGTGCCAGCATCGGGACAGGGGGCGAGGGAACCCAGTACTTC	CASIGTGGEGTQYF
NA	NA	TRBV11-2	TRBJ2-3	TGTGCCAGCAGCTTGCGACAGGTCGTTGGAGGCACAGATACGCAGTATTTT	CASSLRQVVGGTDTQYF
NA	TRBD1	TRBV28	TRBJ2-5	TGTGCCAGCAGTCCTCACCGACAGGGGAGAGAGACCCAGTACTTC	CASSPHRQGRETQYF
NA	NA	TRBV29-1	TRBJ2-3	TGCAGCGTTGAAAGGGCAGATACGCAGTATTTT	CSVERADTQYF
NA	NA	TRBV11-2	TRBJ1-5	TGTGCCAGCAGCCAACTCTCGGTAGATCAGCCCCAGCATTTT	CASSQLSVDQPQHF
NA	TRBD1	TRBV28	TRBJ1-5	TGTGCCAGCAGACCCGGGACAGGGTACAATCAGCCCCAGCATTTT	CASRPGTGYNQPQHF
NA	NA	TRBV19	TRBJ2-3	TGTGCCAGCAACCTGGGACAGTGGGGGGGAACGCAGTATTTT	CASNLGQWGGTQYF
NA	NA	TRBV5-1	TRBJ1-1	TGCGCCAGCAGCCCTCGTCGGGACACCCTTTTGAGCACTGAAGCTTTCTTT	CASSPRRDTLLSTEAFF
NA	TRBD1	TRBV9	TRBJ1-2	TGTGCCAGCAGCGCCTCAGGGGGCCACTATGGCTACACCTTC	CASSASGGHYGYTF
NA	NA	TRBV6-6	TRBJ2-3	TGTGCCAGCAGGCCACAGATTACTAGCACAGATACGCAGTATTTT	CASRPQITSTDTQYF
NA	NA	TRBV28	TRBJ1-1	TGTGCCAGCAGTCCTGGGGAGACTGAAGCTTTCTTT	CASSPGETEAFF
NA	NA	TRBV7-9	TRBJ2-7	TGTGCCAGCAGCCCCACCCGGCCAGGGGGGAGCGAGCAGTACTTC	CASSPTRPGGSEQYF
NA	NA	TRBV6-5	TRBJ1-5	TGTGCCAGCAGTTTGAGGTCGGGCAATCAGCCCCAGCATTTT	CASSLRSGNQPQHF
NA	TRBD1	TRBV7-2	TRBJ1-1	TGTGCCAGCAGCTGGGGACAGTTGAACACTGAAGCTTTCTTT	CASSWGQLNTEAFF
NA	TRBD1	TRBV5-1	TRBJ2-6	TGCGCCAGCAGCCCACAGGGGCAGGGGCTGGCAGGGGCCAACGTCCTGACTTTC	CASSPQGQGLAGANVLTF
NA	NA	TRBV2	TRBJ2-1	TGTGCCAGCAGGGACCCGCCAGTCTATGAGCAGTTCTTC	CASRDPPVYEQFF
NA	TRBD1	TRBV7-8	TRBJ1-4	TGTGCCAGCAGCTTAGCGAGGTCAGCCGCTGATCAGGGGGAACTGTTTTTT	CASSLARSAADQGELFF
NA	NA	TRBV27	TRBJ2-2	TGTGCCAGCAGTCACAACCAGGGCTGGACCGGGGAGCTGTTTTTT	CASSHNQGWTGELFF
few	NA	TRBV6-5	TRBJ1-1	TGTGCCAGCACGTCGGGGGGCCGGGGTGAAGCTTTCTTT	CASTSGGRGEAFF
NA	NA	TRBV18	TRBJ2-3	TGTGCCAGCTCACCCTCGGGTATTTTGGGTCAGAACACAGATACGCAGTATTTT	CASSPSGILGQNTDTQYF
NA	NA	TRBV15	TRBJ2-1	TGTGCCACCAGCAGAGATCGGTCGGGAGCCGTAACCAGGGAGCAGTTCTTC	CATSRDRSGAVTREQFF
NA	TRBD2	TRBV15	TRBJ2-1	TGTGCCACCAGCAGCCCTTGGACTAGCGGGAGGGTGGGTGAGCAGTTCTTC	CATSSPWTSGRVGEQFF
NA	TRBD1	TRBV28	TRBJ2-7	TGTGCCAGCAGAACTTCGGGGACAGGAACCTACGAGCAGTACTTC	CASRTSGTGTYEQYF
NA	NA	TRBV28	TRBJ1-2	TGTGCCAGCAGTTTAAGGGCAGGGGTACCCAAAGCTAACTATGGCTACACCTTC	CASSLRAGVPKANYGYTF
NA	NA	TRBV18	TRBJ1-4	TGTGCCAGCTCAAGTTTGGCTAATGAAAAACTGTTTTTT	CASSSLANEKLFF
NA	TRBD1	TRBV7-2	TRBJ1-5	TGTGCCAGCAGCCCGGCCAGGGGGCTTAGTCAGCCCCAGCATTTT	CASSPARGLSQPQHF
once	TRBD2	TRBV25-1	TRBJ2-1	TGTGCCAGCAGGCCCCCTAGCGGGAGAGGTGGGTACAATGAGCAGTTCTTC	CASRPPSGRGGYNEQFF
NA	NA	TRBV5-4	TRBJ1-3	TGTGCCAGCAGCTTGGGCCGGGGTTTAGGAAACACCATATATTTT	CASSLGRGLGNTIYF
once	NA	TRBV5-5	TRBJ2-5	TGTGCCAGCAGCTTGGGACCCCAAGAGGAGACCCAGTACTTC	CASSLGPQEETQYF
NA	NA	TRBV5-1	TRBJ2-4	TGCGCCAGCAGGTCCGACTGGGGACGAGCCAAAAACATTCAGTACTTC	CASRSDWGRAKNIQYF
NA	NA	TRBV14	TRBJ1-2	TGTGCCAGCAGCCAAGATTGGGCCGGGAGCGGCTACACCTTC	CASSQDWAGSGYTF
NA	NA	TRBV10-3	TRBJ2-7	TGTGCCATCAGTGACCGGGAATCGGTCTACGAGCAGTACTTC	CAISDRESVYEQYF
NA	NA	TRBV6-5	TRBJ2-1	TGTGCCAGCAGTTACTCTGGGCTTAACTACAATGAGCAGTTCTTC	CASSYSGLNYNEQFF
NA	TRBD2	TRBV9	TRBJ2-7	TGTGCCAGCAGCGTAGGTGCGAGCGGGAGGACCGAGCAGTACTTC	CASSVGASGRTEQYF
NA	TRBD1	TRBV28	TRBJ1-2	TGTGCCAGCAGCCCAAACAGGGGGCTCTATGGCTACACCTTC	CASSPNRGLYGYTF
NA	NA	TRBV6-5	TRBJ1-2	TGTGCCAGCACCCCCTTCAGGGACGGTGGCTACACCTTC	CASTPFRDGGYTF
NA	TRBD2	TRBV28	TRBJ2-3	TGTGCCAGCAGTTTAGTGGCTAGCGGAGACACAGATACGCAGTATTTT	CASSLVASGDTDTQYF